This TCR beta chain was recovered during a study of T cells in Graves' hyperthyroidism and ophthalmopathy. V dropped 7 bases and J dropped 6; count of bases not matched to a gene: 7. The CDR3 length is 15 residues. Germline CDR1 reads MNHNS; CDR2 reads SASEGT. Amplification yielded TCR beta CDR3 regions, with RNA transcripts as the source. HTBI primers were employed in a first-round RT-PCR of the TCR CDR3. Using its own MiXCR run on the multiplex PCR reads, TCRdb lists one record per CDR3 protein. The sample shows hundreds of thousands of distinct CDR3 sequences, approximately 15% of them seen only once.

The source of this sequence is a man aged 18 to 30 with Graves' ophthalmopathy. J is TRBJ1-6 and V is TRBV6-1; TRBD1 agrees at 9 bases. The sequencing input was blood. The CDR3 sequence is CASTGTGPANSPLHF. As DNA, the CDR3 is TGTGCCAGCACTGGGACAGGGCCCGCTAATTCACCCCTCCACTTT.